These 14 T cell receptor beta chains came from one sample sequenced in a study of identical twins. A single record per CDR3 protein comes from TCRdb applying MiXCR to the 5' RACE reads. The repertoire consists of about 700,000 distinct CDR3 sequences, with less than 7% occurring once and the leading ten covering 1.5% to 2%. The sequenced sample was naive T cells sorted from blood. The receptors shown here come from a man between 18 and 29 years old in good health.

The rearrangement joins TRBV24-1 to TRBJ2-1; 11 nucleotides match TRBD2. CDR1 is KGHDR and CDR2 is SFDVKD in the germline V gene. V dropped 0 bases and J dropped 11; count of bases not matched to a gene: 8. The CDR3 totals 16 residues. The CDR3 sequence: CATSDLGGLAGGQQFF. DNA of the CDR3: TGTGCCACCAGTGATTTGGGAGGGCTAGCGGGAGGTCAGCAGTTCTTC.

This clonotype was counted ten times or more. This chain uses TRBV4-2 with TRBJ2-2; perhaps TRBD1 as D (5 bases). Trimming cost V 2 bases and J 4 bases, with 11 bases left between them. This CDR3 has 15 amino acids. The germline V gene encodes CDR1 LGHNA and CDR2 YNFKEQ. CDR3: CASSQSTGVTGELFF. As DNA, the CDR3 is TGTGCCAGCAGCCAAAGTACAGGAGTCACCGGGGAGCTGTTTTTT.

This clonotype has at least ten counts. CDR3 DNA: TGTGCCAGCAGCTACCCCCCTAGCGGGAACAGCAATGAGCAGTTCTTC. Protein: CASSYPPSGNSNEQFF. The chain recombines TRBV7-8 with TRBJ2-1, with 9 nucleotides matching TRBD2. Germline V gene data show CDR1 as SGHVS and CDR2 as FQNEAQ. CDR3 length: 16 amino acids. Losses at the gene ends were 4 bases for V and 6 bases for J; bases not matched to a gene: 10.

This clonotype occurred many times. J is TRBJ2-2 and V is TRBV9; unclear D gene. CDR3 size: 16 residues. Germline V gene sequence: CDR1 SGDLS, CDR2 YYNGEE. Trimming pared 4 bases from V and 0 bases from J, leaving 13 bases between. CDR3 in amino acids: CASSPNRVPNTGELFF. In DNA form, the CDR3 reads TGTGCCAGCAGCCCCAACAGAGTCCCGAACACCGGGGAGCTGTTTTTT.

This clonotype was counted a few times. The chain uses TRBV5-1 and TRBJ1-1; no definite D call. Per the germline V gene, CDR1 is SGHRS and CDR2 is YFSETQ. This CDR3 contains 12 residues. V lost 1 base to trimming and J lost 11 bases, with 12 bases between them. The CDR3 loop is CASSLPPAPAFF. DNA for the CDR3: TGCGCCAGCAGCTTGCCGCCGGCCCCCGCTTTCTTT.

This chain links TRBV6-1 with TRBJ2-1; a possible D gene is TRBD2 (5 bases). The CDR3 has 14 residues. Trimming removed 6 bases from V and 3 bases from J, with 12 bases in between. Germline V gives CDR1 MNHNS, CDR2 SASEGT. The CDR3 loop is CASRRSGIYNEQFF. DNA for the CDR3: TGTGCCAGCAGACGGTCGGGAATCTACAATGAGCAGTTCTTC.

V gene TRBV6-1 combines with J gene TRBJ2-7; D is uncertain. The CDR3 contains 11 residues. The germline gives CDR1 MNHNS, CDR2 SASEGT. V lost 2 bases, J lost 3 bases, and 2 bases lay in between. The DNA of the CDR3 is TGTGCCAGCAGTGAAAACTACGAGCAGTACTTC. This codes for CASSENYEQYF.

This clonotype has only a few counts. The CDR3 sequence: CASSPSGQGYGYTF. The CDR3, as DNA: TGTGCCAGCAGTCCTTCGGGACAGGGGTATGGCTACACCTTC. J is TRBJ1-2 and V is TRBV9; TRBD1 matches at 10 bases. Germline V gene data show CDR1 as SGDLS and CDR2 as YYNGEE. The length of the CDR3 is 14 residues. Trimming at V came to 5 bases and at J to 5 bases, leaving 6 bases not matched to a gene.

This clonotype was seen more than once but under ten times. This chain links TRBV18 with TRBJ2-4, with D tentatively TRBD2 (5 bases). The CDR3 is 17 amino acids. V was clipped by 2 bases and J by 0 bases, with 14 bases between them. Germline V gives CDR1 KGHSH, CDR2 LQKENI. CDR3 sequence (DNA): TGTGCCAGCTCACCATCTTACACTGGACTAGCCAAAAACATTCAGTACTTC. It yields the protein CASSPSYTGLAKNIQYF.

This clonotype was seen only a few times. The chain combines TRBV4-2 with TRBJ2-1, with a weak D call TRBD2 (6 bases). From germline, CDR1 is LGHNA and CDR2 YNFKEQ. Between the trimmed V and J ends, which lost 5 bases and 3 bases, there was a span of 14 bases. This CDR3 has 15 residues. The CDR3 spells CASSSTVRGYNEQFF. In nucleotides, the CDR3 is TGTGCCAGCAGCAGTACCGTGCGGGGCTACAATGAGCAGTTCTTC.

This clonotype occurred many times. This chain uses TRBV20-1 with TRBJ2-3, with D uncertain. Trimming removed 1 base from V and 6 bases from J, with 11 bases in between. The CDR3 contains 13 residues. The germline gives CDR1 DFQATT, CDR2 SNEGSKA (reference sequence). DNA for the CDR3: TGCAGTGCTAGAGGGGAATTCGAGGATACGCAGTATTTT. This gives the protein CSARGEFEDTQYF.

This clonotype was observed at least ten times. The CDR3: CASSRGQGSGNTIYF. The CDR3 coding sequence is TGTGCCAGCAGCCGGGGACAGGGGTCTGGAAACACCATATATTTT. The gene calls are TRBV7-2 and TRBJ1-3; 10 bases fit TRBD1. The CDR3 is 15 amino acids. CDR1 SGHTA and CDR2 FQGNSA come from the germline V gene. V was pared by 5 bases and J by 1 base, with 2 bases of the junction left unmatched.

This clonotype turned up a few times. The V and J genes are TRBV9 and TRBJ2-5; 10 nucleotides align to TRBD2. Trimming took 0 bases from V and 5 from J; bases not matched to a gene: 7. CDR1 SGDLS and CDR2 YYNGEE come from the germline V gene. The CDR3 contains 16 residues. The CDR3 region has the DNA TGTGCCAGCAGCGTAGCTCTAGCGGGAGCTGAGGAGACCCAGTACTTC. Its translation: CASSVALAGAEETQYF.

V is TRBV12-3 or TRBV12-4 and J is TRBJ2-1, with 12 bases fitting TRBD2. V dropped 7 bases and J dropped 7; count of bases not matched to a gene: 8. The CDR3 is made up of 15 amino acids. CDR3 residues: CASNVVGLAGNEQFF. The CDR3 DNA is TGTGCCAGCAACGTCGTCGGACTAGCGGGGAATGAGCAGTTCTTC.